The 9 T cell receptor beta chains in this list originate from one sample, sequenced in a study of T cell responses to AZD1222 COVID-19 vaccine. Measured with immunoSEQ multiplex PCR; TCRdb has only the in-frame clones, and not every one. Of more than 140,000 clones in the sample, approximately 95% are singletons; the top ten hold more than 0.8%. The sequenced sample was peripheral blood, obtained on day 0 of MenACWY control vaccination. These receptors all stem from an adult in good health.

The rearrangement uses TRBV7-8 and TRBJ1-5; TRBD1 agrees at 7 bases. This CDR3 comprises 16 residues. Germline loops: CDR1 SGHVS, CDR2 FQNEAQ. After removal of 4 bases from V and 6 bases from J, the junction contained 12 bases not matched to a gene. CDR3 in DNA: TGTGCCAGCAGCTACCGGCGGGACAGTCATCGTCAGCCCCAGCATTTT. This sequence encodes CASSYRRDSHRQPQHF. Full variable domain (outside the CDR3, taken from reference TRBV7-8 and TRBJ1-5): GAGVSQSPRYKVAKRGQDVALRCDPISGHVSLFWYQQALGQGPEFLTYFQNEAQLDKSGLPSDRFFAERPEGSVSTLKIQRTQQEDSAVYLCASSYRRDSHRQPQHFGDGTRLSIL.

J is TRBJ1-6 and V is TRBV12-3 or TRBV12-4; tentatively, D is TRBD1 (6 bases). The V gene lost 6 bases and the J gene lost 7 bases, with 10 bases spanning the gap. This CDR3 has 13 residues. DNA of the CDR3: TGTGCCAGCAGGAGGGGGAGCAATTCACCCCTCCACTTT. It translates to CASRRGSNSPLHF.

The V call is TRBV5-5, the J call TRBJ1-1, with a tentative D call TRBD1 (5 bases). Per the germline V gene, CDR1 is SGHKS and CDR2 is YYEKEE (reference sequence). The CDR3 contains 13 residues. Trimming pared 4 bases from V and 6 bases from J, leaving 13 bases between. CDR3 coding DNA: TGTGCCAGCAGCGGGTTGTGGGGCTCTGAAGCTTTCTTT. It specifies CASSGLWGSEAFF.

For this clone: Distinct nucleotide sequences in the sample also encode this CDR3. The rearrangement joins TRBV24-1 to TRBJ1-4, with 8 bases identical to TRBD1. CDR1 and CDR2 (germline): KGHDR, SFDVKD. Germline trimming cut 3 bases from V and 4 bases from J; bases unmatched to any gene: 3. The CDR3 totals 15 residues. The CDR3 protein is CATSDPGQGNEKLFF. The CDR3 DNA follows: TGTGCCACCAGTGATCCCGGACAGGGTAATGAAAAACTGTTTTTT.

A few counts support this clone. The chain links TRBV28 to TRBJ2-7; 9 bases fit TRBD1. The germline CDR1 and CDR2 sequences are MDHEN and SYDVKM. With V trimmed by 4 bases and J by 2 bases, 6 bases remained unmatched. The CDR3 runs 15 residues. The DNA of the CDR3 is TGTGCCAGCAGTTCTCGGGACAGGGCGACCTACGAGCAGTACTTC. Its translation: CASSSRDRATYEQYF. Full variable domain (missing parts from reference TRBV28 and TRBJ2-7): DVKVTQSSRYLVKRTGEKVFLECVQDMDHENMFWYRQDPGLGLRLIYFSYDVKMKEKGDIPEGYSVSREKKERFSLILESASTNQTSMYLCASSSRDRATYEQYFGPGTRLTVT.

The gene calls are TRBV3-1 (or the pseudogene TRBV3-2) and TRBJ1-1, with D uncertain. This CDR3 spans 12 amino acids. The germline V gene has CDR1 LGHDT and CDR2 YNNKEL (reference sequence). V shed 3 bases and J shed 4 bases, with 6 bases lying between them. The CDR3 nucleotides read TGTGCCAGCAGCCATCAGAGCACTGAAGCTTTCTTT. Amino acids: CASSHQSTEAFF.

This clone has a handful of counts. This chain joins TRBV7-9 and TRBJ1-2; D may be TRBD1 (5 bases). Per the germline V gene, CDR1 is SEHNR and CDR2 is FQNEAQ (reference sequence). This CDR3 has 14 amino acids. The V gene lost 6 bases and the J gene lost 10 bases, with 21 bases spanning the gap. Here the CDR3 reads CASRPGRSDFAYTF. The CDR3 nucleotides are TGTGCCAGCAGACCGGGACGCAGTGATTTTGCCTACACCTTC.

CDR3 loop: CASRGLVRAGHEKLFF. The CDR3 DNA reads as TGTGCCAGCAGGGGATTGGTGAGGGCGGGTCATGAAAAACTGTTTTTT. J is TRBJ1-4 and V is TRBV28; D is unresolved. The CDR3 length is 16 residues. In germline, CDR1 is MDHEN, CDR2 SYDVKM. V lost 6 bases to trimming and J lost 6 bases, with 20 bases between them.

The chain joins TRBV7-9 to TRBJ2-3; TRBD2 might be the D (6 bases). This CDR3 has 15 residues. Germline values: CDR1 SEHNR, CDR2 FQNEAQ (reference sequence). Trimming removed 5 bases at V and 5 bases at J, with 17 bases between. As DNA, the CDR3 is TGTGCCAGCAGCGGACGACTGGGCGGGGTAGATACGCAGTATTTT. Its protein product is CASSGRLGGVDTQYF.